The clone carrying this T cell receptor beta chain was seen a single time. Its antigen is unidentified. This sample stems from a study of T cell repertoires in cytomegalovirus infection. Across the study: CMV infection and matching HLA type were both indicated by public TCR beta signatures. Study-level findings and limits: What dominated the ex vivo response were HLA-C-restricted CMV-specific TCR beta clonotypes. Identification of carriers of CMV plus the relevant HLA was achieved through cumulative public TCR beta family frequency.

The CDR3 loop spans 12 amino acids. V shed 10 bases and J 3 bases; nucleotides not matched to a gene: 3. Per the germline V gene, CDR1 is ENHRY and CDR2 is SYGVKD. Each CDR3 protein gets one entry after TCRdb re-called the reads with MiXCR. The sample has about 680,000 distinct CDR3 sequences, roughly a quarter seen once. Specimen: CD8+ T cells from PBMCs. This chain connects TRBV10-3 to TRBJ2-1, with 7 bases matching TRBD2. This receptor was obtained from a human donor in good health (CMV status not recorded). Some clones in this sample may be carry-over from other donors' samples. The CDR3 DNA sequence: TGTGCCACCACGGGGGGCTACAATGAGCAGTTCTTC. This translates into CATTGGYNEQFF.